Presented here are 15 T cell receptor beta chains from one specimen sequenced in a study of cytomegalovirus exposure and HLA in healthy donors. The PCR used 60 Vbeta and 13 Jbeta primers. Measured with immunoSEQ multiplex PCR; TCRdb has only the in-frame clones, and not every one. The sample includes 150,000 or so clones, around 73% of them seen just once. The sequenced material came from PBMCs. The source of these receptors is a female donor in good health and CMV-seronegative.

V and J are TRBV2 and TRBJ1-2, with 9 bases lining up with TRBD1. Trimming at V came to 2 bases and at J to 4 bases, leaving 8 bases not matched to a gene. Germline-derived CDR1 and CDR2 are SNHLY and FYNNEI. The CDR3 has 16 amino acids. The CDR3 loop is CASSETQQGAAYGYTF. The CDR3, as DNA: TGTGCCAGCAGTGAAACCCAACAGGGGGCGGCCTATGGCTACACCTTC.

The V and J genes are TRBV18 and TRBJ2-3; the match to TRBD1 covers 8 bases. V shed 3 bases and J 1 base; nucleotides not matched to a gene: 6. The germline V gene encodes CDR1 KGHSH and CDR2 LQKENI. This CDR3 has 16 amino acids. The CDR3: CASSPRTGTGTDTQYF. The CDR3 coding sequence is TGTGCCAGCTCACCGAGGACAGGGACTGGCACAGATACGCAGTATTTT.

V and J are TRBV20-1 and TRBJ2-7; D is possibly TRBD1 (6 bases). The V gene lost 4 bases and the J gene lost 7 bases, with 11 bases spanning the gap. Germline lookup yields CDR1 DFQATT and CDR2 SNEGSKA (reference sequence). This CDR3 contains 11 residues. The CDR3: CSAIKGEEQYF. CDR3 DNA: TGCAGTGCTATCAAGGGGGAGGAGCAGTACTTC.

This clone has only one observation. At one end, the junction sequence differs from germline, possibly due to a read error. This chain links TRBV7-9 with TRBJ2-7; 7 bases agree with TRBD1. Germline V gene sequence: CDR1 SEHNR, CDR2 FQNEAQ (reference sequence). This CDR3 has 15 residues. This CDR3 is CSSSPSTGSSYEQYF. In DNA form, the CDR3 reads TGTTCCAGCAGCCCGTCGACAGGGAGTTCCTACGAGCAGTACTTC.

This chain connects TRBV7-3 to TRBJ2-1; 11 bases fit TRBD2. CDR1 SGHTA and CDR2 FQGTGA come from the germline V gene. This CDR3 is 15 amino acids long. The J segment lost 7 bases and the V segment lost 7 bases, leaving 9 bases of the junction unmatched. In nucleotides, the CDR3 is TGTGCCAGCACTACTCTAGCGGGAGGTAAAAATGAGCAGTTCTTC. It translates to CASTTLAGGKNEQFF.

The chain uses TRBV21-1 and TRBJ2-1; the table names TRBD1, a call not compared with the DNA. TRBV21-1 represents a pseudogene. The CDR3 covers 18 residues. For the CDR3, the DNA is TGTGCCAGCAGCACAAGTCGGGACAGCCCCATCTCCTACAATGAGCAGTTCTTC. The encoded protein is CASSTSRDSPISYNEQFF.

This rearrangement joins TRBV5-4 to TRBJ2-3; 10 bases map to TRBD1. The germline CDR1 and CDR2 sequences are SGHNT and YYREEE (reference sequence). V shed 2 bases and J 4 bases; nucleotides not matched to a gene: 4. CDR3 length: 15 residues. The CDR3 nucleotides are TGTGCCAGCAGCTTAGACAGGGGGCATTCAGATACGCAGTATTTT. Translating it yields CASSLDRGHSDTQYF.

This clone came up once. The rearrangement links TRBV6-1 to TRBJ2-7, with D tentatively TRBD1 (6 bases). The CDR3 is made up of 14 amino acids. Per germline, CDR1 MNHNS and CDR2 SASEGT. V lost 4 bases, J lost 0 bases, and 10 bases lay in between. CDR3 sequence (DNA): TGTGCCAGCAGTGCGACAGGTTTCTCCTACGAGCAGTACTTC. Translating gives CASSATGFSYEQYF.

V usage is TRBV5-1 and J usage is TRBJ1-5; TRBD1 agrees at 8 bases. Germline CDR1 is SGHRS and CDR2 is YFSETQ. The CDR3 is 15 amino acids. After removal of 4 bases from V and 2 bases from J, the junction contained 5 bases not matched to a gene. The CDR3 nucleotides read TGCGCCAGCAGCCCAGGGGGCGAGCGCAATCAGCCCCAGCATTTT. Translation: CASSPGGERNQPQHF. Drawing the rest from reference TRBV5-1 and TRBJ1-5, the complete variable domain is KAGVTQTPRYLIKTRGQQVTLSCSPISGHRSVSWYQQTPGQGLQFLFEYFSETQRNKGNFPGRFSGRQFSNSRSEMNVSTLELGDSALYLCASSPGGERNQPQHFGDGTRLSIL.

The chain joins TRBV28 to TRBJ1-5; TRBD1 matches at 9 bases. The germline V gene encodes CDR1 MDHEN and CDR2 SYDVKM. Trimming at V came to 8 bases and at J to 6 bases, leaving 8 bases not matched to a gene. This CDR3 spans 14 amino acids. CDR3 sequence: CASEAYRGRQPQHF. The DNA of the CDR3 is TGTGCCAGCGAAGCTTACAGGGGGCGTCAGCCCCAGCATTTT. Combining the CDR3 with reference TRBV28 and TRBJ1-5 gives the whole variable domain DVKVTQSSRYLVKRTGEKVFLECVQDMDHENMFWYRQDPGLGLRLIYFSYDVKMKEKGDIPEGYSVSREKKERFSLILESASTNQTSMYLCASEAYRGRQPQHFGDGTRLSIL.

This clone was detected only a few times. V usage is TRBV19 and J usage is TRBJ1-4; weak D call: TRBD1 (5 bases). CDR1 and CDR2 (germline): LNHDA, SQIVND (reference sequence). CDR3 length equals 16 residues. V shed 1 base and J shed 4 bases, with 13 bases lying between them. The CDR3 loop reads CASSIGKGAINEKLFF. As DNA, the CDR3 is TGTGCCAGTAGTATAGGGAAAGGGGCGATTAATGAAAAACTGTTTTTT.

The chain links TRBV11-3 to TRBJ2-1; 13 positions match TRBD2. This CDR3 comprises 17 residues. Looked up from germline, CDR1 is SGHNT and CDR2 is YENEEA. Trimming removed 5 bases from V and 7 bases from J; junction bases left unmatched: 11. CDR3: CASSPWTSGSIHNEQFF. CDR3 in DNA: TGTGCCAGCAGCCCGTGGACTAGCGGGAGTATCCATAATGAGCAGTTCTTC.

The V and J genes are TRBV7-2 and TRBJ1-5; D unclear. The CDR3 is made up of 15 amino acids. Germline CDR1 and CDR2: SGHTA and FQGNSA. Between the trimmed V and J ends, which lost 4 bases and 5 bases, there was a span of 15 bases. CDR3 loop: CASSSSLGGYQPQHF. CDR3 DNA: TGTGCCAGCAGCTCATCGTTAGGAGGTTATCAGCCCCAGCATTTT.

DNA of the CDR3: TGTGCCAGCAGCGTCCGACAGACTGGGGACACAGATACGCAGTATTTT. It codes for CASSVRQTGDTDTQYF. The chain combines TRBV9 with TRBJ2-3; TRBD1 might be the D (5 bases). Germline V gene lookup returns CDR1 SGDLS and CDR2 YYNGEE. V was pared by 2 bases and J by 2 bases, with 15 bases between. This CDR3 comprises 16 residues.

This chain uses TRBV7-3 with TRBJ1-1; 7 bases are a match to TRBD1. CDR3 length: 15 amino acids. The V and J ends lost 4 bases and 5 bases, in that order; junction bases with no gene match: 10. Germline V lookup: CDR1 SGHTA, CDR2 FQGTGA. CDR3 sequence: CASSYKQGSMTEAFF. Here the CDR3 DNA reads TGTGCCAGCAGCTATAAACAGGGGAGTATGACTGAAGCTTTCTTT.